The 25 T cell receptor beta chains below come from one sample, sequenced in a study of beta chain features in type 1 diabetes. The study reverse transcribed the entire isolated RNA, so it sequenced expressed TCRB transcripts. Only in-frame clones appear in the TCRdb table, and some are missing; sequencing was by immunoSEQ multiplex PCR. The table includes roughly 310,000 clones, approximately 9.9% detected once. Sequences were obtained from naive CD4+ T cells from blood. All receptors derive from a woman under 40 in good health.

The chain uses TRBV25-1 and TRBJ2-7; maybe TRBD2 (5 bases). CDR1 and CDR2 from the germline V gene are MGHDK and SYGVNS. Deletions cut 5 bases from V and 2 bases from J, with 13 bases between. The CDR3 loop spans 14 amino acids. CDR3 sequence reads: CASSTHGVPYEQYF. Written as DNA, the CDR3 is TGTGCCAGCAGTACCCACGGGGTTCCCTACGAGCAGTACTTC.

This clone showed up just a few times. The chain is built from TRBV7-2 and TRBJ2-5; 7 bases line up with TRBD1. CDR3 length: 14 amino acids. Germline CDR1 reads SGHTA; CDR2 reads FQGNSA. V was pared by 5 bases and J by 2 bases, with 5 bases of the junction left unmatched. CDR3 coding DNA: TGTGCCAGCAGCCCACAGGGGTGGCAAGAGACCCAGTACTTC. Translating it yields CASSPQGWQETQYF.

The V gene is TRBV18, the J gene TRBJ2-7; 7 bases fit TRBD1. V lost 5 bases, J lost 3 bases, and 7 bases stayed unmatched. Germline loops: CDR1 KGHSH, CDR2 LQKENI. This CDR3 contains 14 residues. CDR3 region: CASSTGDRNYEQYF. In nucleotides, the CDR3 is TGTGCCAGCTCAACCGGGGACAGAAACTACGAGCAGTACTTC.

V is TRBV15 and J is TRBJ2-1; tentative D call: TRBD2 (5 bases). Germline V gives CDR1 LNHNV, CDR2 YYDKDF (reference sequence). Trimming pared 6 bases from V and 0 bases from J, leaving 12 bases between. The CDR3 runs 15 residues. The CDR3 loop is CATRDSTDSYNEQFF. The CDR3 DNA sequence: TGTGCCACCAGGGACTCCACCGACTCCTACAATGAGCAGTTCTTC.

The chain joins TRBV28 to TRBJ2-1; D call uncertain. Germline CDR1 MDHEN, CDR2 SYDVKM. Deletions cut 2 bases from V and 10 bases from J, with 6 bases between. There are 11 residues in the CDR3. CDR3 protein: CASSLELEQFF. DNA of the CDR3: TGTGCCAGCAGTTTAGAGTTAGAGCAGTTCTTC.

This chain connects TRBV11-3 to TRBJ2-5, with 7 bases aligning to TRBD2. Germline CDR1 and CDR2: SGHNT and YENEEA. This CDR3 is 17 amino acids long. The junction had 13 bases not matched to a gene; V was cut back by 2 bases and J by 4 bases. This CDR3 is CASSLYSGGSHTETQYF. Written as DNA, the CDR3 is TGTGCCAGCAGCTTATACTCTGGCGGGAGCCACACAGAGACCCAGTACTTC.

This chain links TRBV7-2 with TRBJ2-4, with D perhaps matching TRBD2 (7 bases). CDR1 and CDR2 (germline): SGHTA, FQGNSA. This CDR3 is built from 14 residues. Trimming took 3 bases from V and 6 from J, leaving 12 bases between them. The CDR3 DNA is TGTGCCAGCAGCTTGCAGGGGAGGGGAAACATTCAGTACTTC. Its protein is CASSLQGRGNIQYF.

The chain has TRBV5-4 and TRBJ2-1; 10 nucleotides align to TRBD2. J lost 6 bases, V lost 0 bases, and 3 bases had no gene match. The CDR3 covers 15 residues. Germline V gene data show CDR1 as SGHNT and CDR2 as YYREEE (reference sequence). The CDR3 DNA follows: TGTGCCAGCAGCTTGGCCAGCGGGAGGGCCAATGAGCAGTTCTTC. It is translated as CASSLASGRANEQFF.

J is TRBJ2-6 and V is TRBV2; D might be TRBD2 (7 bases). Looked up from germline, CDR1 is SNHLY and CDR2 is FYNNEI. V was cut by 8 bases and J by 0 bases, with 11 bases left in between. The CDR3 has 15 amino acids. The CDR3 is CASGGGHSGANVLTF. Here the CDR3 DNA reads TGTGCCAGCGGGGGGGGACACTCTGGGGCCAACGTCCTGACTTTC.

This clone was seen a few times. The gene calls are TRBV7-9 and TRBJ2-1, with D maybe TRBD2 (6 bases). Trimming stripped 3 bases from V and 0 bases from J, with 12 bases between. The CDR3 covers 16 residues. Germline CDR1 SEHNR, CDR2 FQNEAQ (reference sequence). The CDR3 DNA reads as TGTGCCAGCAGCTTGTGGAGGGTTCACTCCTACAATGAGCAGTTCTTC. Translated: CASSLWRVHSYNEQFF.

CDR3 DNA sequence: TGTGCCAGTAGTATTCGGGTGGCCACAGATACGCAGTATTTT. Its protein is CASSIRVATDTQYF. The rearrangement joins TRBV19 to TRBJ2-3, with D uncertain. V lost 3 bases, J lost 2 bases, and 9 bases lay in between. This CDR3 spans 14 amino acids. Germline-derived CDR1 and CDR2 are LNHDA and SQIVND (reference sequence).

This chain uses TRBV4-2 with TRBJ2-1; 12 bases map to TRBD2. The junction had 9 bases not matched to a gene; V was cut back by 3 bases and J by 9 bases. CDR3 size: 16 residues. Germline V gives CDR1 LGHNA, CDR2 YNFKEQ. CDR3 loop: CASSQGRLAGDSEQFF. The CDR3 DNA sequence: TGTGCCAGCAGCCAGGGCAGACTAGCGGGAGATAGTGAGCAGTTCTTC.

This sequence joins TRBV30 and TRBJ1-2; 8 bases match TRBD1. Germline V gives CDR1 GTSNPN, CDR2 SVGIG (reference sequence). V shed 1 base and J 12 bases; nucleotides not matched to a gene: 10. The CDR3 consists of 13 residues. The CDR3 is CAWSAHGTGLHTF. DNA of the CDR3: TGTGCCTGGAGTGCTCACGGGACAGGTCTTCACACCTTC.

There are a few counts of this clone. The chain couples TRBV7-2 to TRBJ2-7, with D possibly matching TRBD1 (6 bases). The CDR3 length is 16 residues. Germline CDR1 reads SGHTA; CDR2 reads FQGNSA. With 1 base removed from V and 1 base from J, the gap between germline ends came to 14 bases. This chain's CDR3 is CASSLGGPLGSYEQYF. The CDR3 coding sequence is TGTGCCAGCAGCTTAGGGGGGCCACTAGGGTCCTACGAGCAGTACTTC.

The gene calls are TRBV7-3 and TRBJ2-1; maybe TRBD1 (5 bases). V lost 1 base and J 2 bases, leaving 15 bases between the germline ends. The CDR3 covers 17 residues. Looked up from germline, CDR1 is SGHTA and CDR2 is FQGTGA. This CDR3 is CASSLKGHLVTYNEQFF. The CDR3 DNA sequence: TGTGCCAGCAGCTTAAAAGGACACTTAGTCACCTACAATGAGCAGTTCTTC.

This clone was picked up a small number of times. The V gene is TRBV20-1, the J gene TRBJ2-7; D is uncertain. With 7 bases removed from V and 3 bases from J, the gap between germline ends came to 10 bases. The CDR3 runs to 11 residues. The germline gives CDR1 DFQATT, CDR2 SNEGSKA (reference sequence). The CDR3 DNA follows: TGCAGTGGAGTTGAAGTCTACGAGCAGTACTTC. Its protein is CSGVEVYEQYF.

CDR3 nucleotide sequence: TGTGCCAGCTCACTCAGGGGGCTCGAGCAGTACTTC. It specifies CASSLRGLEQYF. The chain employs TRBV18 and TRBJ2-7; 8 nucleotides match TRBD1. Losses at the gene ends were 4 bases for V and 6 bases for J; bases not matched to a gene: 2. Germline V CDR1 and CDR2: KGHSH, LQKENI. The CDR3 has 12 amino acids.

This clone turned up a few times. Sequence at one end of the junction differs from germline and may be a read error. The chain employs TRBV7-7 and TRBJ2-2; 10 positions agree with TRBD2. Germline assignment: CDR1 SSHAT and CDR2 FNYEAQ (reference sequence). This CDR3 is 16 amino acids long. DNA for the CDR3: TGTGCTAGCAGCTTAGACCTAGCGGGAGCCACCGGGGAGCTGTTTTTT. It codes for CASSLDLAGATGELFF.

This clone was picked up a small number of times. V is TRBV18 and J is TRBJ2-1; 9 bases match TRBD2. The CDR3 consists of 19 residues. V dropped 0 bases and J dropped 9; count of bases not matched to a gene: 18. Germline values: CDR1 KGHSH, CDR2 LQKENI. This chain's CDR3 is CASSPPLALAGVETGEQFF. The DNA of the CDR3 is TGTGCCAGCTCACCACCGTTGGCTTTAGCGGGAGTAGAGACCGGTGAGCAGTTCTTC. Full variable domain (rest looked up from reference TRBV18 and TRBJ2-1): NAGVMQNPRHLVRRRGQEARLRCSPMKGHSHVYWYRQLPEEGLKFMVYLQKENIIDESGMPKERFSAEFPKEGPSILRIQQVVRGDSAAYFCASSPPLALAGVETGEQFFGPGTRLTVL.

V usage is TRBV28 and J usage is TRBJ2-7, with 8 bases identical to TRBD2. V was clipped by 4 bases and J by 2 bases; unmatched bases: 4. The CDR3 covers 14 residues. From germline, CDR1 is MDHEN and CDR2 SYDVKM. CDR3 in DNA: TGTGCCAGCAGTTCTGCGGGAGGTCCCTACGAGCAGTACTTC. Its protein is CASSSAGGPYEQYF.

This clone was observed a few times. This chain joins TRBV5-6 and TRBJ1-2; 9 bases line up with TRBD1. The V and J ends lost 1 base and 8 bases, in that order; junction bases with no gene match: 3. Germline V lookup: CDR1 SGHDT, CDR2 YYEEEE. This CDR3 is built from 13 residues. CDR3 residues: CASSLTGGAGYTF. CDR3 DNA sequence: TGTGCCAGCAGCTTGACAGGGGGCGCAGGCTACACCTTC.

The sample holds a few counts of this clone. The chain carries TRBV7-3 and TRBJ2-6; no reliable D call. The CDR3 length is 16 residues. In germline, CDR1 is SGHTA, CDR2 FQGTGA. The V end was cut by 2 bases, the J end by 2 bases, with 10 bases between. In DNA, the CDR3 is TGTGCCAGCAGCTTACCCCGCAGTGCTGGGGCCAACGTCCTGACTTTC. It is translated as CASSLPRSAGANVLTF.

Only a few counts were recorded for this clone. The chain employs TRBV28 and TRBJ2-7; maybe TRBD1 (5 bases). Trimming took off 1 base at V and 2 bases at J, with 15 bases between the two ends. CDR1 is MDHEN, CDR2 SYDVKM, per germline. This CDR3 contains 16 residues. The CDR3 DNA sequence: TGTGCCAGCAGTTTATCCCCCGGACACGTGACCTACGAGCAGTACTTC. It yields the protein CASSLSPGHVTYEQYF.

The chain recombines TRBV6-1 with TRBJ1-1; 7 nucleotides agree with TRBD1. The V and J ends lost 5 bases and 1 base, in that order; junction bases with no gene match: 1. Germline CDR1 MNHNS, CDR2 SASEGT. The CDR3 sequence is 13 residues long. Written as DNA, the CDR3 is TGTGCCAGCAGTAGGACAGGGAACACTGAAGCTTTCTTT. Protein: CASSRTGNTEAFF.

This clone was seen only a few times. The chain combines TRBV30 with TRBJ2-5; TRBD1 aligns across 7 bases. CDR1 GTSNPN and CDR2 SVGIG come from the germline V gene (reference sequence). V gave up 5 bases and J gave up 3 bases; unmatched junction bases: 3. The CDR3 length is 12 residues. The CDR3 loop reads CAWDRVEETQYF. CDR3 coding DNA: TGTGCCTGGGACAGGGTAGAAGAGACCCAGTACTTC.